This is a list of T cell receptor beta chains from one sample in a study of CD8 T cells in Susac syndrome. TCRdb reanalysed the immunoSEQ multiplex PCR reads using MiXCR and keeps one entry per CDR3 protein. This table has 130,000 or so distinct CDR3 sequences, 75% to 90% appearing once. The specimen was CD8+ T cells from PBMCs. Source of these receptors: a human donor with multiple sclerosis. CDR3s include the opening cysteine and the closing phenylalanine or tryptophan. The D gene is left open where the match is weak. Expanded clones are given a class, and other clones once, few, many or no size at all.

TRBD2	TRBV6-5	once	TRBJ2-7	TGTGCCAGCAGTTACTCGTCGGGGGGTCTCGCCTACGAGCAGTACTTC	CASSYSSGGLAYEQYF
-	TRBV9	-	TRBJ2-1	TGTGCCAGCAGCCCCTCCAAATACAATGAGCAGTTCTTC	CASSPSKYNEQFF
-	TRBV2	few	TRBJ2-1	TGTGCCAGCAGTGGGGGGTATGAGCAGTTCTTC	CASSGGYEQFF
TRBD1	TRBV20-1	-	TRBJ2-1	TGCAGTGCTAGAGGCGACAGGGACTCCTACAATGAGCAGTTCTTC	CSARGDRDSYNEQFF
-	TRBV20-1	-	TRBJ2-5	TGCAGTGCTAGGTCCAGGGGTGAAGAGACCCAGTACTTC	CSARSRGEETQYF
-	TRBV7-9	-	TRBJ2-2	TGTGCCAGCAGCCGGTCGGGAGAGGCCGGGGAGCTGTTTTTT	CASSRSGEAGELFF
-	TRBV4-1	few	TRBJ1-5	TGCGCCAGCAGCCAAGATTCAGGGGGCAATCAGCCCCAGCATTTT	CASSQDSGGNQPQHF
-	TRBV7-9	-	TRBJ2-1	TGTGCCAGCGTAAAAACAGGCAATGAGCAGTTCTTC	CASVKTGNEQFF
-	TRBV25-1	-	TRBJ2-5	TGTGCCAGCAGCCCGGATGAGGAAGAGACCCAGTACTTC	CASSPDEEETQYF
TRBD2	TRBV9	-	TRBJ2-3	TGTGCCAGCAGCGCCCCCCTAGCGGGCCCGACAGATACGCAGTATTTT	CASSAPLAGPTDTQYF
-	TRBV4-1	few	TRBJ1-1	TGCGCCAGCAGCCAAGATTGGGCGGGATCTAACACTGAAGCTTTCTTT	CASSQDWAGSNTEAFF
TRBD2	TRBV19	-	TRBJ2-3	TGTGCCAGTAGTACCCTGGGGGCTAGCGGGAGTCTGGATACGCAGTATTTT	CASSTLGASGSLDTQYF
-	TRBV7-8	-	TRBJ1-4	TGTGCCAGCAGCTTAGCGCGGGAACATCTGCGTGAAAAACTGTTTTTT	CASSLAREHLREKLFF
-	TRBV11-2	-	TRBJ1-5	TGTGCCAGCAGCCGGTTGGGGGGGCGCGTAGGTCAGCCCCAGCATTTT	CASSRLGGRVGQPQHF
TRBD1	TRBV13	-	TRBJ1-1	TGTGCCAGCACCCGTTCGACAGGGATAAATGAAGCTTTCTTT	CASTRSTGINEAFF
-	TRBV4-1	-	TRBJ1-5	TGCGCCAGCAGCCAGCACCAATCATTGCCCCAGCATTTT	CASSQHQSLPQHF
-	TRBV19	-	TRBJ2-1	TGTGCCAGTAGACAGGGCTCCTACAATGAGCAGTTCTTC	CASRQGSYNEQFF
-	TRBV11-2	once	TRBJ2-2	-	CASSFSVQSGRTPGSCFF
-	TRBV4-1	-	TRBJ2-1	TGCGCCAGCAGCTCGGACAGCAGCTCCTACAATGAGCAGTTCTTC	CASSSDSSSYNEQFF
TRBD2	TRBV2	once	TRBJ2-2	TGTGCCAGCATCGACGGGGAGGGCGTTCGAAACACCGGGGAGCTGTTTTTT	CASIDGEGVRNTGELFF
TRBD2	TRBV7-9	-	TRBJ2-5	TGTGCCAGCAGCTTACTGGGACTAGCGGGCGATCCCCTTCTAGAGACCCAGTACTTC	CASSLLGLAGDPLLETQYF
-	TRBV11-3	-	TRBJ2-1	TGTGCCAGCAGCTTAGAGGACAACAATGAGCAGTTCTTC	CASSLEDNNEQFF
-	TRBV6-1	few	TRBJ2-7	TGTGCCAGCAGTGGACGGGGGGCCTCCTACGAGCAGTACTTC	CASSGRGASYEQYF
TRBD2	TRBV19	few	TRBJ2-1	TGTGCCGTTGGAGCGGGAAGCTCCTACAATGAGCAGTTCTTC	CAVGAGSSYNEQFF
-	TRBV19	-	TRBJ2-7	TGTGCCAGTAGCCCCGGAGGAGGAGGCCACGAGCAGTACTTC	CASSPGGGGHEQYF
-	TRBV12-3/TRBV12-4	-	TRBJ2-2	TGTGCCAGCAGTTTAGCGGGGCGTTCCGGGGAGCTGTTTTTT	CASSLAGRSGELFF
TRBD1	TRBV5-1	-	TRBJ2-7	TGCGCCAGCACCCGACAGGGAACCTACGAGCAGTACTTC	CASTRQGTYEQYF
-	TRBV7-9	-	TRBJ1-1	TGTGCCAGCAGCCCATGGGAGGACACTGAAGCTTTCTTT	CASSPWEDTEAFF
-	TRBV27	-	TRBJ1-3	TGTGCCAGCGGCGGTTTGCGAGGAGACACCATATATTTT	CASGGLRGDTIYF
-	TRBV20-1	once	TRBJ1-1	TGCAGTGCTTCAGGCCCTTGGGCGAACACTGAAGCTTTCTTT	CSASGPWANTEAFF
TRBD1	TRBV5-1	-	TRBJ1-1	TGCGCCAGCGACAGGGAAGGTGGGACTGAAGCTTTCTTT	CASDREGGTEAFF
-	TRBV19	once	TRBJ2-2	TGTGCCAGTAGTATAGCTCATCCCGGGGAGCTGTTTTTT	CASSIAHPGELFF
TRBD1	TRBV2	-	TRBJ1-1	TGTGCCAGCAGTGATCGACAGGGGGGCCTGAACACTGAAGCTTTCTTT	CASSDRQGGLNTEAFF
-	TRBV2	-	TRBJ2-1	TGTGCCAGCAATGAGGGTTTCAGCTCCTACAATGAGCAGTTCTTC	CASNEGFSSYNEQFF
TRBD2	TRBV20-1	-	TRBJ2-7	TGCAGTGCTAGAGAACAGCGGGGCACCTACGAGCAGTACTTC	CSAREQRGTYEQYF
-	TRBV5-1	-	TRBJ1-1	TGCGCCAGCAGCTTGTTTACCCGGAGTGAAGCTTTCTTT	CASSLFTRSEAFF
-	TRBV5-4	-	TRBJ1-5	TGTGCCAGCAGCTTGGGGGCACCGAATCAGCCCCAGCATTTT	CASSLGAPNQPQHF
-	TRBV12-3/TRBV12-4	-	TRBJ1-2	TGTGCCAGCAATCTAAGGGGGTGCTACACCTTC	CASNLRGCYTF
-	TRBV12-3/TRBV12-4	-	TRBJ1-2	TGTGCCAGCAGCTCTTCCCTTAATTGGGGCTACACCTTC	CASSSSLNWGYTF
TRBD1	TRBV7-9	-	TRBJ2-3	TGTGCCAGCAGCCTTGGACAGGGGGCTAACACAGATACGCAGTATTTT	CASSLGQGANTDTQYF
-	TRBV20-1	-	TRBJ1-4	TGCAGTGCTAGAGATCGCCAGGGGTTGAGTGAAAAACTGTTTTTT	CSARDRQGLSEKLFF
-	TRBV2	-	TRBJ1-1	TGTGCCAGCAGTGAAGCGCTTAAGGAAGAAGCTTTCTTT	CASSEALKEEAFF
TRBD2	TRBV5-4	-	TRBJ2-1	TGTGCCAGCAGCTTGAAGCGGGAGGGCTACGTTGGAGGTTCGCGGGGCGGAATCAATGAGCAGTTCTTC	CASSLKREGYVGGSRGGINEQFF
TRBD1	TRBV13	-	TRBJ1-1	TGTGCCAGCAGCTCGACCGGGACAGGGCACACTGAAGCTTTCTTT	CASSSTGTGHTEAFF
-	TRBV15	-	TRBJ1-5	TGTGCCACCAGCAGCCTACCTTGGGCAGGGGAGGGTAATCAGCCCCAGCATTTT	CATSSLPWAGEGNQPQHF
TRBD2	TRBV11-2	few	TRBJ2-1	TGTGCCAGCAGCTCTCGGACTAGCGGGAAGGACAATGAGCAGTTCTTC	CASSSRTSGKDNEQFF
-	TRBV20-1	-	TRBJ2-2	TGCAGTGCTAGATCGGGGGTTGTGAGGGCCGGGGAGCTGTTTTTT	CSARSGVVRAGELFF
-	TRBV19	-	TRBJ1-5	TGTGCCAGTAGTATTTTGTGGGATGGTAGCAATCAGCCCCAGCATTTT	CASSILWDGSNQPQHF
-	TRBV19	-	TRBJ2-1	TGTGCCAGTAGCCCGGAAAACTCCCCTGAGCAGTTCTTC	CASSPENSPEQFF
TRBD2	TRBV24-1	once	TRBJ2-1	TGTGCCACCAGTGATTCCCCCTGGACTAGCGGGCATCTCCTACAGGTGCAGTTCTTC	CATSDSPWTSGHLLQVQFF
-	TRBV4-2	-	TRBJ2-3	TGTGCCAGCAGCCCGCTACCTTCAGATACGCAGTATTTT	CASSPLPSDTQYF